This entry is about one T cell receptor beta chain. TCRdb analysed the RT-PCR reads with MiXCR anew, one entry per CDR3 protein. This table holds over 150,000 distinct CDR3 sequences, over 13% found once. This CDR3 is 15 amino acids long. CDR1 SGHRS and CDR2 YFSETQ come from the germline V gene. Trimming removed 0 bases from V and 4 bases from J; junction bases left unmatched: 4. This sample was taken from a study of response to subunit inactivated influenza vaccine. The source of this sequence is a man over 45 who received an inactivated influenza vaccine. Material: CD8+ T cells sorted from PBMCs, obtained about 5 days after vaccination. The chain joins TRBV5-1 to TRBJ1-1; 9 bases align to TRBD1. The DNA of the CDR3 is TGCGCCAGCAGCTTGGTGGGACAGGGATCCACTGAAGCTTTCTTT. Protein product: CASSLVGQGSTEAFF.